This T cell receptor beta chain was recorded in a study of Graves' ophthalmopathy and Graves' hyperthyroidism. This CDR3 spans 14 amino acids. The ends were cut back, 3 bases at V and 4 bases at J, with 7 bases in the middle. CDR1 and CDR2 (germline): ENHRY, SYGVKD. Points from the study as a whole: The model's prediction of ophthalmopathy progression had 70.59% sensitivity and approximately 77% specificity.

A word on this clonotype: Its target is unknown.

Amplification of the TCR beta CDR3 regions used RNA transcripts (as template). Investigators did first-round RT-PCR with HTBI primers, then second-round multiplex PCR. MiXCR, applied by TCRdb to the multiplex PCR reads, yields one record per CDR3 protein. The table has approximately 640,000 distinct CDR3 sequences, about 41% seen once. Moderate-to-severe activity, CAS ≥3, NOSPECS ≥4 and duration under 3 months were recorded for donors with ophthalmopathy. The TCR originated in an adult man with Graves' ophthalmopathy. The V call is TRBV10-3, the J call TRBJ2-6, with a tentative D call TRBD1 (5 bases). Sequencing was performed on peripheral blood. CDR3 nucleotide sequence: TGTGCCATCAGTGACCGGACAGGGGCCAACGTCCTGACTTTC. The encoded protein is CAISDRTGANVLTF.